This T cell receptor beta chain originates from a study of blood T cell repertoires in COVID-19. Study at large: Samples taken during acute and convalescent COVID-19 were collected in the United States, Italy and Spain. Nucleic acid was either cDNA or gDNA, and it came from T cells, B-cell-depleted T cells, or PBMCs.

The authors' processing: Scientists estimated how many nucleated cells there were by amplifying reference gene primers. Repertoires were generated with immunoSEQ multiplex PCR, while TCRdb's copy carries only in-frame clones and drops some. V and J calls plus clone size are reproduced from that table; the DNA served to infer D and trimming. The profile shows over 150,000 clones, about 88% of them singletons. Recruited during active infection, patients (from Seattle) were subsequently followed longitudinally. The CDR3 runs 14 residues. Losses at the gene ends were 2 bases for V and 1 base for J; bases not matched to a gene: 1. From germline, CDR1 is MNHEY and CDR2 SVGEGT.

The chain uses TRBV6-2 or TRBV6-3 and TRBJ1-1; 7 bases match TRBD1. The source is a woman in her sixties with COVID-19, enrolled during active disease. The sample comprised peripheral blood. The CDR3 DNA reads TGTGCCAGCAGTTACGACAGGGCGAACACTGAAGCTTTCTTT. This codes for CASSYDRANTEAFF.